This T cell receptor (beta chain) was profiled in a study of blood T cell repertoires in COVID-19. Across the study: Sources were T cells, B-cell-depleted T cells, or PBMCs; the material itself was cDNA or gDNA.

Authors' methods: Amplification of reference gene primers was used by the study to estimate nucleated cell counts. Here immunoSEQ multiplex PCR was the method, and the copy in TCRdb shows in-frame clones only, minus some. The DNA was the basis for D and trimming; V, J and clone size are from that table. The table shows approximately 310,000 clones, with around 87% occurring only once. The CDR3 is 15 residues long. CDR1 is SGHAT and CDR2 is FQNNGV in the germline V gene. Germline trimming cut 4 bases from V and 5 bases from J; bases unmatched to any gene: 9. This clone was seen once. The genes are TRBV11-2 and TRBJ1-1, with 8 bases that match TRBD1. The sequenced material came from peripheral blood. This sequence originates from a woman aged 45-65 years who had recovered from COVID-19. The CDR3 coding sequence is TGTGCCAGCAGCTGGCAGGACAGGGAAGGGACTGAAGCTTTCTTT. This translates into CASSWQDREGTEAFF.